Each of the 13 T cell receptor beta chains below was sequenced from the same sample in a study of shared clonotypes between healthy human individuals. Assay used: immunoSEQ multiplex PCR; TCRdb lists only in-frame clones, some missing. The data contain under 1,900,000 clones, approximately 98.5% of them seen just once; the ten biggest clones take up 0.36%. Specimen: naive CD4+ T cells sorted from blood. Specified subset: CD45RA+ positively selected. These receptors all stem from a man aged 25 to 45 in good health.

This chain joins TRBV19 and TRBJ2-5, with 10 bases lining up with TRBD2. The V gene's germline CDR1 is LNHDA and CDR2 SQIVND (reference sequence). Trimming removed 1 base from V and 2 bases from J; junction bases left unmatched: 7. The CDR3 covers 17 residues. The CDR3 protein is CASSIGSGRVGQETQYF. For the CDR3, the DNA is TGTGCCAGTAGTATAGGGAGCGGGAGGGTTGGGCAAGAGACCCAGTACTTC.

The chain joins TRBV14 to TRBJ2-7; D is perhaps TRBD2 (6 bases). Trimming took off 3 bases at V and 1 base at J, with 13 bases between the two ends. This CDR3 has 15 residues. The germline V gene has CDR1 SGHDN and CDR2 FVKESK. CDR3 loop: CASSHWAGSSYEQYF. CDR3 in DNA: TGTGCCAGCAGCCACTGGGCGGGATCTTCCTACGAGCAGTACTTC.

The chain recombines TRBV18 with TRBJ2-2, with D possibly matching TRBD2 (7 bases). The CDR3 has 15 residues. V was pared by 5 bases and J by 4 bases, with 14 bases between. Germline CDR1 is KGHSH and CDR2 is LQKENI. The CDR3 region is CASSSQGTTTGELFF. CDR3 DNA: TGTGCCAGCTCATCCCAGGGGACTACCACCGGGGAGCTGTTTTTT.

CDR3 coding DNA: TGTGCCAGCAGCTTAGGGGCGGGGGCGGCTTACGAGCAGTACTTC. Translating it yields CASSLGAGAAYEQYF. J is TRBJ2-7 and V is TRBV11-2, with a weak D call TRBD2 (7 bases). This CDR3 region has 15 residues. V lost 1 base and J lost 4, with 14 bases in between. The germline V gene encodes CDR1 SGHAT and CDR2 FQNNGV.

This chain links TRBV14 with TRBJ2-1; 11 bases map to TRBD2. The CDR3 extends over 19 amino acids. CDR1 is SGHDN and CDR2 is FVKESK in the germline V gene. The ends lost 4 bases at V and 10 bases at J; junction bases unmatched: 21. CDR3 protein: CASSLPRASGRPGIGEQFF. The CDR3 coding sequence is TGTGCCAGCAGCCTACCTCGGGCTAGCGGGAGGCCAGGGATCGGAGAGCAGTTCTTC.

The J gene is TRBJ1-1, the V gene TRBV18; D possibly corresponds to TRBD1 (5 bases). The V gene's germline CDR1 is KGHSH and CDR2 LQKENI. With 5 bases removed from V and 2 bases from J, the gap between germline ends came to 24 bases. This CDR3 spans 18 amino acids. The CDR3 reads CASSTYAGLGVENTEAFF. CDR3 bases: TGTGCCAGCTCAACTTATGCAGGCTTGGGGGTGGAAAACACTGAAGCTTTCTTT.

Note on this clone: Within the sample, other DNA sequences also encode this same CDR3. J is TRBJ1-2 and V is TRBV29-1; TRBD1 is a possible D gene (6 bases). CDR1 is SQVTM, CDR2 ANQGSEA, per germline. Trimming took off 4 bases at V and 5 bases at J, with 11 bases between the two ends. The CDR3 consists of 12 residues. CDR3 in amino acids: CSVVGGGYGYTF. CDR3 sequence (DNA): TGCAGCGTTGTGGGGGGCGGGTATGGCTACACCTTC. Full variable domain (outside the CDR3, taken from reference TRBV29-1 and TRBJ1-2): SAVISQKPSRDICQRGTSLTIQCQVDSQVTMMFWYRQQPGQSLTLIATANQGSEATYESGFVIDKFPISRPNLTFSTLTVSNMSPEDSSIYLCSVVGGGYGYTFGSGTRLTVV.

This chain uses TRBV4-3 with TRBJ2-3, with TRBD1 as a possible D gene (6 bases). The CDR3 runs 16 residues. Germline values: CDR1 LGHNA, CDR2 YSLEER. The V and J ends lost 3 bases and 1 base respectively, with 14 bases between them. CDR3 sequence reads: CASSHGQPKRTDTQYF. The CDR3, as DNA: TGCGCCAGCAGCCATGGACAGCCAAAACGCACAGATACGCAGTATTTT.

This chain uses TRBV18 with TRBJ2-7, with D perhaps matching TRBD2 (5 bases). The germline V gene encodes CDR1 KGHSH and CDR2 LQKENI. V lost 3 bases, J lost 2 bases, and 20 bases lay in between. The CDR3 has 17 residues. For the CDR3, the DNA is TGTGCCAGCTCACCCGCCCGGGGTACACTCAAGCCCTACGAGCAGTACTTC. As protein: CASSPARGTLKPYEQYF.

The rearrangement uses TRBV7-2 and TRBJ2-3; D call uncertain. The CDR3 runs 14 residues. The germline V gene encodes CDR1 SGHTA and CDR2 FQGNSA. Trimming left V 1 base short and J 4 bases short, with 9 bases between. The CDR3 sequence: CASSLVGPADTQYF. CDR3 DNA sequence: TGTGCCAGCAGCTTAGTGGGCCCCGCAGATACGCAGTATTTT.

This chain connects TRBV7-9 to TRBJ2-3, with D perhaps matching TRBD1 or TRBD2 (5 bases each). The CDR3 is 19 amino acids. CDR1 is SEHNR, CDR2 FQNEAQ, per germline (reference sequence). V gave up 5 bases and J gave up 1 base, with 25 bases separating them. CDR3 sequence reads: CASSPTPRGQLLGTDTQYF. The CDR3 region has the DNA TGTGCCAGCAGCCCTACCCCTCGGGGCCAGCTTTTAGGCACAGATACGCAGTATTTT.

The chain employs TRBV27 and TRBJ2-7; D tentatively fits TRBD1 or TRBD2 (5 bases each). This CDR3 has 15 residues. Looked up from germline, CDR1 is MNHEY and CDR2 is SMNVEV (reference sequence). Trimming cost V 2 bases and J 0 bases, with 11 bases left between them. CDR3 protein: CASSLEGTHSYEQYF. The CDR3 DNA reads TGTGCCAGCAGTTTAGAAGGGACCCACTCCTACGAGCAGTACTTC.

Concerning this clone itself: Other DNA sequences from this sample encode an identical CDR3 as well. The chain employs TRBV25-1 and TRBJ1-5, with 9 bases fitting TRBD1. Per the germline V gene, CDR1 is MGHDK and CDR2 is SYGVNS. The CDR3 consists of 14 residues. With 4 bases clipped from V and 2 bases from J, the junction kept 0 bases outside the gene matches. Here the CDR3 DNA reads TGTGCCAGCAGTGGGACAGGGGGCAATCAGCCCCAGCATTTT. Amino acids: CASSGTGGNQPQHF.